This T cell receptor (beta chain) is from a study of T cell responses to AZD1222 COVID-19 vaccine. Background on the study: Second doses at about 4 or about 12 weeks were pooled.

Generated by immunoSEQ multiplex PCR, the TCRdb table keeps only in-frame clones and is missing some. The table records about 150,000 clones, around nine tenths of them present only once. Regarding the study as a whole: Among AZD1222 vaccinees, only six or seven were seropositive at baseline.

A word on this clone: Its antigen remains unidentified.

Germline trimming cut 5 bases from V and 4 bases from J; bases unmatched to any gene: 6. CDR3 length equals 15 residues. Germline lookup yields CDR1 SEHNR and CDR2 FQNEAQ (reference sequence). This receptor was obtained from an adult in good health. The V gene is TRBV7-9, the J gene TRBJ1-4, with 8 bases fitting TRBD1. Sequencing used peripheral blood, obtained on day 0 of AZD1222 vaccination. CDR3 DNA: TGTGCCAGCAGCCCGGACAGGGTGAATAATGAAAAACTGTTTTTT. It is translated as CASSPDRVNNEKLFF.